This TCR beta chain stems from a study of graft-versus-host responses after intestinal transplantation. Overall study results and limits: GvH clones detected in recipient marrow included some appearing first in ileum or blood.

Assay used: immunoSEQ multiplex PCR; TCRdb lists only in-frame clones, some missing. Among approximately 89,000 clones listed, 90% to 95% were seen once. CDR3 length equals 16 residues. CDR1 and CDR2 (germline): MNHNY, SVGAGI (reference sequence). V trimming: 2 bases; J trimming: 5 bases; junction bases outside the gene matches: 7. Turning to this clone: Its specificity is unknown.

The clonotype comes from a human donor who received an intestinal transplant. The source material was unstimulated CD4+ T cells sorted from spleen or lymph node cells, sampled before intestinal transplant. The chain couples TRBV6-6 to TRBJ2-3; 10 bases match TRBD2. CDR3 coding DNA: TGTGCCAGCAGTTACGGGAGCGGGGGGGCGGGAGATACGCAGTATTTT. Protein product: CASSYGSGGAGDTQYF.